This T cell receptor (beta chain) was obtained from a study of early T cells in non-severe SARS-CoV-2 infection. At the level of the study: Investigators sequenced bulk RNA drawn from unsorted whole blood, and chains remained unpaired. Study-wide results and caveats: Matching against VDJdb likely underestimated virus-specific expansions, favoring anti-spike CD8.

Individually, cDNA molecules had unique molecular identifiers attached to them. TCRdb called the 5' RACE reads again in MiXCR, with one record for every CDR3 protein. The sample includes tens of thousands of distinct CDR3 sequences, about 4% of them seen just once. Germline V CDR1 and CDR2: SGHVS, FNYEAQ. The CDR3 contains 15 residues. With 5 bases clipped from V and 2 bases from J, the junction kept 7 bases outside the gene matches. This clonotype was counted many times. The target antigen is unknown. The chain combines TRBV7-6 with TRBJ2-3; TRBD1 aligns across 7 bases. The sequence was obtained from an adult who was a healthcare worker with PCR-confirmed SARS-CoV-2 infection or an uninfected control (not recorded which). What was sequenced was whole blood. CDR3 residues: CASSLGTALTDTQYF. As DNA, the CDR3 is TGTGCCAGCAGCCTCGGGACAGCCCTCACAGATACGCAGTATTTT.